This T cell receptor beta chain derives from a study of OX40 agonist ivuxolimab in advanced cancers. Study-level information: Three patients, one with hepatocellular carcinoma and two with cutaneous melanoma, responded partially.

This clone was detected only once. Clones were sequenced by immunoSEQ multiplex PCR, and TCRdb holds only the in-frame ones, with some missing. This sample carries 65,000 to 90,000 clones, approximately 85% of them seen once, and the ten largest clones take about 0.57%. This TCR came from an adult with an advanced solid tumor such as melanoma, head and neck, liver or kidney cancer. The sample here was CD4+ or CD8+ T cells sorted from blood, taken in a trial of the OX40 agonist ivuxolimab.

In DNA form, the CDR3 reads TGTGCCAGCAGCCAAGGGCCCCAGAGCACAGATACGCAGTATTTT. It specifies CASSQGPQSTDTQYF. The chain joins TRBV14 to TRBJ2-3; D is uncertain. The CDR3 covers 15 residues. With 1 base removed from V and 0 bases from J, the gap between germline ends came to 8 bases. Germline CDR1 reads SGHDN; CDR2 reads FVKESK.